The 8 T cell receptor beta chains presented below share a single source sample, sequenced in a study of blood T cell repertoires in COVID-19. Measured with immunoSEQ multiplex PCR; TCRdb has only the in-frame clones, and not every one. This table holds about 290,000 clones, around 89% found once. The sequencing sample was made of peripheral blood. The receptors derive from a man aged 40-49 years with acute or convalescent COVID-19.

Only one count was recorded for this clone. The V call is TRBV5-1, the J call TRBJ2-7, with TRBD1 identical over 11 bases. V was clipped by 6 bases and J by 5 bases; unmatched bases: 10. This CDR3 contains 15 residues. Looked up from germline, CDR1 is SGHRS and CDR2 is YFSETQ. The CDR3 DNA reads TGCGCCAGCACCGATCGGGACAGGGGGTCCCACGAGCAGTACTTC. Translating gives CASTDRDRGSHEQYF.

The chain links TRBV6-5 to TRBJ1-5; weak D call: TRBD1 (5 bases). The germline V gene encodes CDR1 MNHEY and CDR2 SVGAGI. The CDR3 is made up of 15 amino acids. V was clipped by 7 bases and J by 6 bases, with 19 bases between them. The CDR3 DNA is TGTGCCAGCAACCAGGGTTTCGTCGTAGTTCAGCCCCAGCATTTT. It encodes CASNQGFVVVQPQHF.

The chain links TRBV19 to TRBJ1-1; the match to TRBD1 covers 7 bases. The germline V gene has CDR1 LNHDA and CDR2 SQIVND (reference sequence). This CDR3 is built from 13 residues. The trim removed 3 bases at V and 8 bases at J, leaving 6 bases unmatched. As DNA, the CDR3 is TGTGCCAGTAGTATGGACAGGCCTGAGGAAGCTTTCTTT. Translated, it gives CASSMDRPEEAFF.

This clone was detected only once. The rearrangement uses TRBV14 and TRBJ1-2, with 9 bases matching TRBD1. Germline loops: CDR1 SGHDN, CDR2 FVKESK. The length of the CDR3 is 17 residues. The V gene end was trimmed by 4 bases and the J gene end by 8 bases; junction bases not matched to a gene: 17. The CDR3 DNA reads TGTGCCAGCAGCCCTCCCGGGACAGGGAGTATACTATGGGGCTACACCTTC. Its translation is CASSPPGTGSILWGYTF. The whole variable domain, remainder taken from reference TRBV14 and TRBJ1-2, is EAGVTQFPSHSVIEKGQTVTLRCDPISGHDNLYWYRRVMGKEIKFLLHFVKESKQDESGMPNNRFLAERTGGTYSTLKVQPAELEDSGVYFCASSPPGTGSILWGYTFGSGTRLTVV.

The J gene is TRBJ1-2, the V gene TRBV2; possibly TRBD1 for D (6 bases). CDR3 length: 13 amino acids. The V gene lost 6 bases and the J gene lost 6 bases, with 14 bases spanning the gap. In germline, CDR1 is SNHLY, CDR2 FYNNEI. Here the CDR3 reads CASSLGQRDGYTF. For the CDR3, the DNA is TGTGCCAGCAGCCTAGGACAGCGCGATGGCTACACCTTC.

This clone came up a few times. The CDR3 loop reads CASGGAHKGDNEKLFF. As DNA, the CDR3 is TGTGCCAGCGGTGGGGCGCACAAGGGGGATAATGAAAAACTGTTTTTT. The chain is built from TRBV28 and TRBJ1-4; possible D gene TRBD1, 6 bases. The CDR3 runs 16 residues. The germline gives CDR1 MDHEN, CDR2 SYDVKM. V lost 8 bases and J 4 bases, leaving 20 bases between the germline ends.

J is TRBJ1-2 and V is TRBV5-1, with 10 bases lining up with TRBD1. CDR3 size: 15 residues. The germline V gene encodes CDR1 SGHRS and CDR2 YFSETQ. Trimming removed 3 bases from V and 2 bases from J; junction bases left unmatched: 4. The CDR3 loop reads CASSSGTGENYGYTF. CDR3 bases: TGCGCCAGCAGCTCTGGGACAGGGGAGAACTATGGCTACACCTTC.

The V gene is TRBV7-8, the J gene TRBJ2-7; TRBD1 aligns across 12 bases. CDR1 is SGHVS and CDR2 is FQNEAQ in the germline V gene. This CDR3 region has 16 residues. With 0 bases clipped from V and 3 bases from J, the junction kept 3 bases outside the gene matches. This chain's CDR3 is CASSLAGTGGFYEQYF. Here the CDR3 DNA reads TGTGCCAGCAGCTTAGCTGGGACAGGGGGCTTCTACGAGCAGTACTTC.